This record concerns one TCR beta chain sequence. This clone showed up just once. It lacks a known antigen. The input lacks base qualities; no much larger clone sits a single base away. One collaborating source in Seattle enrolled patients while the patients were actively infected and followed the patients over time throughout the course of disease. Whole blood was collected in K2EDTA tubes by collaborating institutions according to the institutions' own protocols. For TCRbeta analysis, collaborators shipped samples as frozen whole blood, isolated PBMCs, or DNA extracted from either of those sample types. These data belong to a study of blood T cell repertoires in COVID-19 (dated by TCRdb to the early 2020s). With regard to the full study: Samples covering the acute and convalescent phases of COVID-19 were provided by collaborators in the United States, Italy and Spain. The repertoires were made available in a free public database intended to serve as a resource for research on the immune response to SARS-CoV-2. The sample metadata nearly always contained a de-identified subject ID, COVID-19 status, age in years and sex. The samples were drawn from the first 160 participants of the ongoing ImmuneRACE study and from 950 to 1,500 subjects provided by 6 global collaborators. Where available, HLA class I and class II types were obtained from metadata supplied by the sample provider rather than from assay-based typing. Subjects who had been exposed to COVID-19, were actively infected with it, or had recovered from it provided the deeply sampled blood TCRbeta repertoires that made up the dataset. The material from the prospective study consisted of cDNA or gDNA derived from T cells, B-cell-depleted T cells, or PBMCs.

TCRbeta CDR3 regions were amplified from genomic DNA by means of the immunoSEQ Assay, a bias-controlled multiplex PCR. On the authors' methods: Nucleated cell counts per sample were estimated from amplification of reference gene primers within the assay. To quantify the absolute abundance of each unique TCRbeta CDR3 rearrangement, sequence reads were collapsed and filtered. For each sample, productive Simpson clonality was calculated by taking the square root of Simpson's diversity index across productive rearrangements. Held by TCRdb, this immuneACCESS table contains in-frame sequences only and omits some clones. Under half of the omission traces to an unresolved V gene where checked; the cause of the rest is unknown. That table is the source of V, J and clone size, and D and trimming were worked out from the DNA. For this sample the table gives 200,000 to 250,000 clones, of which about 82% were detected only once. Over 2% of the sample is in the top ten clones.

Study-level results and caveats: How much clinical and demographic metadata was included differed by source and by participant, and the metadata was provided uncurated.

This sequence originates from a woman aged 65 to 85 with COVID-19, enrolled during active disease. The sequenced material came from peripheral blood.

The CDR3 amino acid sequence is: CASSQYPGQAPTNEKLFF. The DNA is TGCGCCAGCAGCCAGTACCCGGGACAGGCCCCAACTAATGAAAAACTGTTTTTT. Here the chain combines TRBV4-1 and TRBJ1-4; 8 nucleotides in the junction match TRBD1. For CDR1 and CDR2, the germline V gene lists MGHRA and YSYEKL. The CDR3 contains 18 residues, cysteine and phenylalanine counted. Only the CDR3 DNA stays, 54 bases, in frame from base 1. V is trimmed back by 3 bases and J by 0 bases, and the junction contains 9 bases that no gene match accounts for.